This section outlines one T cell receptor (beta chain) sequence together with its context. Its specificity is not known. Time point in this sample: week 11, during vaccination. In the vaccine, a single dose held 300 ug of the mutant IDH1 20-mer peptide, along with topical imiquimod. In every donor, the tumor was a new WHO grade 3 or 4 IDH1-mutant, ATRX-lost astrocytoma. Libraries were prepared by immunoSEQ multiplex PCR; TCRdb keeps only in-frame clonotypes and omits some of them. The repertoire has some 30,000 clones, 90% of them found once; the top ten carry about 20%. The sample belongs to a study of a mutant IDH1 vaccine in newly diagnosed glioma. Study information: Vaccination of patients was performed eight times, in weeks 1, 3, 5, 7, 11, 15, 19 and 23. Beginning 4-6 weeks after radiotherapy alone, or with temozolomide cycles, vaccination took place.

Study-wide results and caveats: Vaccination elicited immune responses in approximately 92% of patients.

The TCR originated in a man younger than 35 with glioma. The specimen comprised PBMCs, sampled from a glioma patient whose treatment included an IDH1 peptide vaccine.

The CDR3 region has the DNA TGTGCCAGCAGCTTCTCAAGCGCCGGGGAGCTGTTTTTT. It is translated as CASSFSSAGELFF. This chain joins TRBV7-8 and TRBJ2-2; no clear D. The CDR3 has 13 residues. Trimming pared 3 bases from V and 6 bases from J, leaving 8 bases between. Germline CDR1 SGHVS, CDR2 FQNEAQ.